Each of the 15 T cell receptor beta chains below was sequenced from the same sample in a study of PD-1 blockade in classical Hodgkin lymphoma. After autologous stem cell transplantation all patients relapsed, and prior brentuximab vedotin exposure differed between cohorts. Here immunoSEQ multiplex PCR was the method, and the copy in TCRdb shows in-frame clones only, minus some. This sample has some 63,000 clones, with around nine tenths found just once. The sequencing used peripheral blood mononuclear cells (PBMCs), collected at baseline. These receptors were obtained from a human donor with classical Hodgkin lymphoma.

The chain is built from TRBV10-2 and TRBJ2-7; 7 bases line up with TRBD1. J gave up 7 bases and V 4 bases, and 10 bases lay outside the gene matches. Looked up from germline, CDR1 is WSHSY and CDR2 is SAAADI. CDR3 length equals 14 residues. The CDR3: CASSVFRQGIEQYF. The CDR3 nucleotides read TGCGCCAGCAGTGTGTTTCGACAGGGAATAGAGCAGTACTTC.

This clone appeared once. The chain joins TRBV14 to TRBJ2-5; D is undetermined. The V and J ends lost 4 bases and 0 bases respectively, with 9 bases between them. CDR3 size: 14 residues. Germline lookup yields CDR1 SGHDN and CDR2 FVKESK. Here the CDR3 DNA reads TGTGCCAGCAGCCTATTTAAGTACCAAGAGACCCAGTACTTC. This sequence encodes CASSLFKYQETQYF.

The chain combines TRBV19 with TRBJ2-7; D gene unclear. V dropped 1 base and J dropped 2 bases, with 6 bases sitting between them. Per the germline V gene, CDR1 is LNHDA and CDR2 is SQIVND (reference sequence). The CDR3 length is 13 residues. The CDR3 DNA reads TGTGCCAGTAGTATAGGCGGAGCCTACGAGCAGTACTTC. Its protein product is CASSIGGAYEQYF.

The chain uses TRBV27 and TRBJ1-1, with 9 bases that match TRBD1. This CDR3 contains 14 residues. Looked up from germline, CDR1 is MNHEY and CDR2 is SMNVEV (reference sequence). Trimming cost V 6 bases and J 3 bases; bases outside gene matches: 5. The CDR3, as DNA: TGTGCCAGCAGGGGACAGGGTTTTTACACTGAAGCTTTCTTT. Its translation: CASRGQGFYTEAFF.

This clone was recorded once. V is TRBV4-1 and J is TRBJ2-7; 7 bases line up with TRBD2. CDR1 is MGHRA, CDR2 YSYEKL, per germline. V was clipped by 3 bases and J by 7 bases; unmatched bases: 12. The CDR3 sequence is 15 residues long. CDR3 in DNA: TGCGCCAGCAGCCAGCTTGGGACTACCCCTGTTGAGCAGTACTTC. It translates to CASSQLGTTPVEQYF.

For the CDR3, the DNA is TGTGCCAGCAGCCCACTAGCGGGAGGGCCCTATACGCAGTATTTT. Amino acids: CASSPLAGGPYTQYF. The gene calls are TRBV7-6 and TRBJ2-3; 13 bases line up with TRBD2. The germline CDR1 and CDR2 sequences are SGHVS and FNYEAQ. The CDR3 is 15 amino acids. V gave up 5 bases and J gave up 7 bases; unmatched junction bases: 6.

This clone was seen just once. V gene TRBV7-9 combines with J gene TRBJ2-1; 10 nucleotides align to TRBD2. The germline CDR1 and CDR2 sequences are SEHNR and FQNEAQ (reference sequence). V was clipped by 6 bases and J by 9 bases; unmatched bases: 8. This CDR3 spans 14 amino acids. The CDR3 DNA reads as TGTGCCAGCAGGGAAGGGGGGACTAGCGTTGAGCAGTTCTTC. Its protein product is CASREGGTSVEQFF.

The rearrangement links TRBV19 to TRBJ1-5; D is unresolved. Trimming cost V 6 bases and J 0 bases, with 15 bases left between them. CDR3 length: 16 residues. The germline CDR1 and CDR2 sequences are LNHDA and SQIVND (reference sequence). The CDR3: CASRGRVGYSNQPQHF. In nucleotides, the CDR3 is TGTGCCAGTAGGGGAAGGGTGGGCTATAGCAATCAGCCCCAGCATTTT.

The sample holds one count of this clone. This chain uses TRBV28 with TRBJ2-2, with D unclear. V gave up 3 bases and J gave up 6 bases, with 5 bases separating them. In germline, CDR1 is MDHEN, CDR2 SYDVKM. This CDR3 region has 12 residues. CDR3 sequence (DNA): TGTGCCAGCAGTTTGTTTGCCGGGGAGCTGTTTTTT. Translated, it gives CASSLFAGELFF. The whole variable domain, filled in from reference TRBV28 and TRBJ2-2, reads DVKVTQSSRYLVKRTGEKVFLECVQDMDHENMFWYRQDPGLGLRLIYFSYDVKMKEKGDIPEGYSVSREKKERFSLILESASTNQTSMYLCASSLFAGELFFGEGSRLTVL.

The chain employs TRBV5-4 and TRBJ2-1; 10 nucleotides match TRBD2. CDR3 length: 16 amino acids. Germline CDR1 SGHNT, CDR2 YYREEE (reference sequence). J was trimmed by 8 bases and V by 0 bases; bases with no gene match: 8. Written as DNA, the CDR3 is TGTGCCAGCAGCTTGGGAGCTAGCGGGAGAGGTGATGAGCAGTTCTTC. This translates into CASSLGASGRGDEQFF.

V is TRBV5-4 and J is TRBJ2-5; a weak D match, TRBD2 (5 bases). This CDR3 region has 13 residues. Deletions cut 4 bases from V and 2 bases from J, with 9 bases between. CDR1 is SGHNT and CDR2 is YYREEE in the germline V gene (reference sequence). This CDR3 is CASSRGLQETQYF. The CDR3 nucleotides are TGTGCCAGCAGCCGCGGACTGCAAGAGACCCAGTACTTC.

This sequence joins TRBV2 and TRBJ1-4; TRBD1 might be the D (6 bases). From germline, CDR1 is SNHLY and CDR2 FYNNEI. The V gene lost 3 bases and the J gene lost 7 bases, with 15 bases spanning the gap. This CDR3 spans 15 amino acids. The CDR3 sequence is CASSEGEGEGEKLFF. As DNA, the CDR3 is TGTGCCAGCAGTGAGGGTGAGGGGGAGGGTGAAAAACTGTTTTTT.

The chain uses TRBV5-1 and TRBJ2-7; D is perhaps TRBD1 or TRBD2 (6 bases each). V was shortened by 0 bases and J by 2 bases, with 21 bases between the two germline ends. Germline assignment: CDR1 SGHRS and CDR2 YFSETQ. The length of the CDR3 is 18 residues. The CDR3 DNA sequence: TGCGCCAGCAGCTTGGCCTTGAGGATCGGGGGACAACCCTACGAGCAGTACTTC. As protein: CASSLALRIGGQPYEQYF.

The CDR3 protein is CASSLGDSQAFF. Here the CDR3 DNA reads TGTGCCAGCAGCTTAGGCGACAGCCAAGCTTTCTTT. V and J are TRBV7-9 and TRBJ1-1; a weak D match, TRBD1 (5 bases). Germline V lookup: CDR1 SEHNR, CDR2 FQNEAQ (reference sequence). V lost 1 base and J lost 9, with 9 bases in between. The CDR3 loop spans 12 amino acids. Complete variable domain (other parts from reference TRBV7-9 and TRBJ1-1): DTGVSQNPRHKITKRGQNVTFRCDPISEHNRLYWYRQTLGQGPEFLTYFQNEAQLEKSRLLSDRFSAERPKGSFSTLEIQRTEQGDSAMYLCASSLGDSQAFFGQGTRLTVV.

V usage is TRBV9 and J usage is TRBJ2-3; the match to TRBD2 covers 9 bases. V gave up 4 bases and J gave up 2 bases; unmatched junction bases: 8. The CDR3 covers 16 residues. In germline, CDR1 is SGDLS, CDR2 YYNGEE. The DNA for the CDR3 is TGTGCCAGCAGCTTCAATAGCGGGGGTTACACAGATACGCAGTATTTT. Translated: CASSFNSGGYTDTQYF.